One and the same sample provided the 18 T cell receptor beta chains below, sequenced in a study of cytomegalovirus exposure and HLA in healthy donors. The PCR contained 60 Vbeta and 13 Jbeta primers. Only in-frame clones appear in the TCRdb table, and some are missing; sequencing was by immunoSEQ multiplex PCR. The data hold roughly 100,000 clones, with over 9.5% observed a single time. The sequenced sample was PBMCs. These receptors all stem from a man in his forties or fifties in good health and CMV-seropositive.

This clone was observed a handful of times. The chain couples TRBV7-2 to TRBJ2-7, with 8 nucleotides matching TRBD2. This CDR3 has 13 residues. Germline-derived CDR1 and CDR2 are SGHTA and FQGNSA. V dropped 5 bases and J dropped 6; count of bases not matched to a gene: 6. The CDR3, as DNA: TGTGCCAGCAGCCCCAGACTAGCGAGCGAGCAGTACTTC. Translated, it gives CASSPRLASEQYF.

To note about this clone: Given a far larger clone just one base away, this is likely a sequencing read error. Other DNA sequences from this sample encode an identical CDR3 as well. This rearrangement joins TRBV5-6 to TRBJ2-7, with a possible D match to TRBD2 (6 bases). The length of the CDR3 is 13 residues. The germline V gene encodes CDR1 SGHDT and CDR2 YYEEEE. V was clipped by 4 bases and J by 4 bases, with 12 bases between them. The CDR3 here is CASSAGNRYEQYF. CDR3 nucleotide sequence: TGTGCCAGCAGCGCGGGAAATCGATACGAGCAGTACTTC.

The genes are TRBV25-1 and TRBJ2-7, with TRBD2 as a possible D gene (6 bases). The germline CDR1 and CDR2 sequences are MGHDK and SYGVNS. V lost 6 bases and J 0 bases, leaving 18 bases between the germline ends. The CDR3 runs 16 residues. Here the CDR3 DNA reads TGTGCCAGCAGCCGGGACTCCAATCCCCTCTCCTACGAGCAGTACTTC. It encodes CASSRDSNPLSYEQYF.

The V and J genes are TRBV6-5 and TRBJ2-7, with a weak D call TRBD1 (6 bases). Trimming removed 2 bases at V and 2 bases at J, with 10 bases between. Germline-derived CDR1 and CDR2 are MNHEY and SVGAGI. The CDR3 sequence is 14 residues long. Written as DNA, the CDR3 is TGTGCCAGCAGTTACGGGGGCAGTCCCTACGAGCAGTACTTC. This codes for CASSYGGSPYEQYF.

This clone was observed a few times. The J gene is TRBJ1-1, the V gene TRBV7-2; perhaps TRBD1 as D (5 bases). Germline CDR1 SGHTA, CDR2 FQGNSA. V gave up 3 bases and J gave up 4 bases, with 12 bases separating them. This CDR3 is 14 amino acids long. CDR3 loop: CASSLREGFTEAFF. CDR3 DNA: TGTGCCAGCAGCTTGCGGGAGGGGTTCACTGAAGCTTTCTTT. The complete variable domain, with remaining parts taken from reference TRBV7-2 and TRBJ1-1, reads GAGVSQSPSNKVTEKGKDVELRCDPISGHTALYWYRQSLGQGLEFLIYFQGNSAPDKSGLPSDRFSAERTGGSVSTLTIQRTQQEDSAVYLCASSLREGFTEAFFGQGTRLTVV.

V and J are TRBV11-2 and TRBJ1-1; D is ambiguous. The V end was cut by 5 bases, the J end by 1 base, with 14 bases between. Germline V CDR1 and CDR2: SGHAT, FQNNGV. CDR3 length: 15 residues. This CDR3 reads CASSVHGGANTEAFF. In nucleotides, the CDR3 is TGTGCCAGCAGCGTTCACGGAGGAGCGAACACTGAAGCTTTCTTT.

CDR3 amino acids: CASSLGALDTGELFF. For the CDR3, the DNA is TGTGCCAGCAGTCTGGGGGCCTTGGACACCGGGGAGCTGTTTTTT. The chain uses TRBV28 and TRBJ2-2; D might be TRBD1 (6 bases). The V end was cut by 5 bases, the J end by 3 bases, with 13 bases between. The CDR3 is made up of 15 amino acids. CDR1 is MDHEN and CDR2 is SYDVKM in the germline V gene.

This clone was seen a few times. The chain is built from TRBV18 and TRBJ2-5, with D perhaps matching TRBD2 (5 bases). This CDR3 comprises 14 residues. The V end was cut by 1 base, the J end by 3 bases, with 9 bases between. From germline, CDR1 is KGHSH and CDR2 LQKENI. This CDR3 reads CASSPRLAEETQYF. As DNA, the CDR3 is TGTGCCAGCTCACCACGTCTAGCTGAAGAGACCCAGTACTTC. Variable domain in full (rest from reference TRBV18 and TRBJ2-5): NAGVMQNPRHLVRRRGQEARLRCSPMKGHSHVYWYRQLPEEGLKFMVYLQKENIIDESGMPKERFSAEFPKEGPSILRIQQVVRGDSAAYFCASSPRLAEETQYFGPGTRLLVL.

This clone was counted a few times. The chain uses TRBV30 and TRBJ1-6, with 10 positions matching TRBD1. The J segment lost 10 bases and the V segment lost 4 bases, leaving 7 bases of the junction unmatched. CDR3 size: 14 residues. CDR1 is GTSNPN, CDR2 SVGIG, per germline (reference sequence). The CDR3: CAWITDRGGSPLHF. DNA of the CDR3: TGTGCCTGGATTACGGACAGGGGGGGCTCACCCCTCCACTTT.

The CDR3 loop is CASSLFGRESYNEQFF. The CDR3 DNA follows: TGTGCCAGCAGCTTATTCGGGCGGGAGAGCTACAATGAGCAGTTCTTC. The V and J genes are TRBV7-9 and TRBJ2-1; 7 bases match TRBD2. The CDR3 runs 16 residues. CDR1 SEHNR and CDR2 FQNEAQ come from the germline V gene (reference sequence). With 2 bases clipped from V and 3 bases from J, the junction kept 7 bases outside the gene matches.

This chain links TRBV11-2 with TRBJ1-1; the D gene is possibly TRBD1 (5 bases). The CDR3 consists of 14 residues. CDR1 and CDR2 (germline): SGHAT, FQNNGV. V was pared by 7 bases and J by 0 bases, with 12 bases between. CDR3 residues: CASTLVGLNTEAFF. The CDR3 DNA reads TGTGCCAGCACCCTGGTGGGGCTGAACACTGAAGCTTTCTTT.

This clone was counted between two and nine times. This rearrangement joins TRBV4-1 to TRBJ2-1; weak D call: TRBD2 (5 bases). Trimming cost V 0 bases and J 10 bases, with 13 bases left between them. The CDR3 loop spans 14 amino acids. The germline V gene encodes CDR1 MGHRA and CDR2 YSYEKL. CDR3 nucleotide sequence: TGCGCCAGCAGCCAAGATCAGGCGGGTCGGGAGCAGTTCTTC. Encoded protein: CASSQDQAGREQFF.

This clone came up a few times. The gene calls are TRBV9 and TRBJ2-7; 14 positions agree with TRBD2. Germline V gives CDR1 SGDLS, CDR2 YYNGEE. This CDR3 is 19 amino acids long. Trimming removed 3 bases from V and 0 bases from J; junction bases left unmatched: 11. The CDR3 DNA reads as TGTGCCAGCAGCGACCCCCTGACTAGCGGGAGGGCCTCCTCCTACGAGCAGTACTTC. Translation gives CASSDPLTSGRASSYEQYF.

This chain joins TRBV7-9 and TRBJ1-5; maybe TRBD1 (5 bases). V lost 4 bases and J 4 bases, leaving 17 bases between the germline ends. Germline V gene sequence: CDR1 SEHNR, CDR2 FQNEAQ (reference sequence). The CDR3 is 16 residues long. The CDR3 DNA follows: TGTGCCAGCAGCTCATCCTCCATGGGGGGAAATCAGCCCCAGCATTTT. Encoded protein: CASSSSSMGGNQPQHF.

CDR3 nucleotide sequence: TGCGCCAGCAGCCAAGTCACTAAAGAGACCCAGTACTTC. It is translated as CASSQVTKETQYF. J is TRBJ2-5 and V is TRBV4-3, with D hard to call. Germline loops: CDR1 LGHNA, CDR2 YSLEER. V dropped 1 base and J dropped 3 bases, with 6 bases sitting between them. This CDR3 contains 13 residues.

The gene calls are TRBV18 and TRBJ2-3; perhaps TRBD1 as D (6 bases). Looked up from germline, CDR1 is KGHSH and CDR2 is LQKENI. Trimming cost V 4 bases and J 6 bases, with 20 bases left between them. The CDR3 consists of 16 residues. Here the CDR3 DNA reads TGTGCCAGCTCACTGCGACAGGAGGCCTTAACGGATACGCAGTATTTT. Translation: CASSLRQEALTDTQYF.

This clone was observed a few times. The chain employs TRBV7-2 and TRBJ2-1, with 11 bases fitting TRBD2. With V trimmed by 3 bases and J by 7 bases, 5 bases remained unmatched. The CDR3 sequence is 15 residues long. Per the germline V gene, CDR1 is SGHTA and CDR2 is FQGNSA. This chain's CDR3 is CASSLSGLAVNEQFF. DNA of the CDR3: TGTGCCAGCAGCTTGTCGGGACTAGCGGTAAATGAGCAGTTCTTC.

This clone was detected only a few times. The chain couples TRBV6-1 to TRBJ1-5; D is unclear. The CDR3 has 15 residues. Trimming left V 1 base short and J 3 bases short, with 10 bases between. Germline V gene sequence: CDR1 MNHNS, CDR2 SASEGT. Here the CDR3 reads CASSEGTVPNQPQHF. As DNA, the CDR3 is TGTGCCAGCAGTGAAGGGACTGTCCCCAATCAGCCCCAGCATTTT.